This T cell receptor (beta chain) was observed in a study of T-cell reconstitution after alpha-beta-depleted transplantation in children. Overall study findings and caveats: Expanded graft clones numbering several hundred reportedly gave rise to alpha-beta T cells about two months after transplant. Diversity of TCRbeta at day 60 was high in some patients, arising from surviving recipient T cells and thymic progenitors. The main origin of T-cell counts and diversity one year after transplant was newly produced T cells.

This clonotype showed up many times. Its antigen is undetermined. The CDR3 has 12 residues. Between the trimmed V and J ends, which lost 6 bases and 8 bases, there was a span of 13 bases. The V gene's germline CDR1 is DFQATT and CDR2 SNEGSKA (reference sequence). Unique molecular identifiers were used in preparing the TCRbeta library. TCRdb passed the PCR reads through MiXCR, listing each CDR3 protein once. This sample carries hundreds of thousands of distinct CDR3 sequences, 9.5% to 13% of them seen once, and the ten largest clones take about 20%. The chain is built from TRBV20-1 and TRBJ2-2; TRBD2 might be the D (6 bases). The source was peripheral blood, collected 180 days after TCRalphabeta/CD19-depleted stem cell transplant. The sequence came from a male patient aged 2-15 years who had a stem cell transplant for chronic granulomatous disease, so the T cells may come from the graft donor. CDR3 loop: CSARLDSGELFF. The CDR3 DNA reads TGCAGTGCAAGACTAGACTCTGGGGAGCTGTTTTTT.